This T cell receptor beta chain was recorded in a study of molecular identifiers for immune sequencing clone quantification. Study-wide points: Spiked Jurkat TCR RNA originating from one cell could reportedly be identified amid one million naive cells. Clones above 20 RNA copies contained over 97% of effector molecules but under 1% of naive ones. Identical TCR molecules sharing a barcode could underestimate highly expanded clone sizes.

The use of previously described methods and listed TCR primers produced the bulk TCR libraries. TCRdb recomputed calls from the PCR reads with MiXCR, one row per CDR3 protein. The repertoire holds about 54,000 distinct CDR3 sequences, with approximately 25% as singletons. Germline assignment: CDR1 LNHDA and CDR2 SQIVND (reference sequence). Deletions cut 4 bases from V and 7 bases from J, with 17 bases between. This CDR3 is built from 14 residues. The table lists this clonotype with many counts. The antigen remains unidentified. The receptor was derived from a human donor in good health. Some libraries in this study had Jurkat cell RNA spiked in. The chain joins TRBV19 to TRBJ2-7, with D hard to call. The sequenced sample consisted of naive CD8+ T cells from blood, with Jurkat cell RNA spiked in. Indicated subset: FACS-sorted CD8+CD4-CCR7+CD45RA+ naive T cells. The CDR3 DNA reads as TGTGCCAGTAGTAACCCAACCAGTTCGAGGGAGCAGTACTTC. Its translation: CASSNPTSSREQYF.